This T cell receptor beta chain emerged from a study of a mutant IDH1 vaccine in newly diagnosed glioma (dated by TCRdb to the early 2020s). Regarding the complete study: Vaccination was initiated 4-6 weeks after radiotherapy alone, or concurrently with temozolomide cycles in the chemotherapy-containing groups. Prior to enrollment, standard therapy consisting of radiotherapy alone, temozolomide alone, or radiochemotherapy with temozolomide had been administered to patients, with the combination being received by most patients. Visit V12 was the week-35 safety follow-up and visit V13 was the week-47 end of study. Of the roughly 33 treated patients, 62.5% were male and 37.5% were female, and a mean age of around 40 years was recorded. Peripheral blood was collected at six visits: V03 (baseline), V05, V07, V10, V12 and V13. For exploratory analyses, longitudinal TCRB deep sequencing was carried out in about two dozen treated patients wherever samples were available. What the research found in general, with its limitations: Immune responses induced by the vaccine were seen in over 80% of patients across multiple MHC alleles. Pseudoprogression seemed to be unrelated to changes in the top peripheral T cell clonotypes found by TCRB sequencing. It was noted by the authors that analyses of patient blood samples could not be reproduced owing to sample limitations. Selection of PBMC samples for TCRB deep sequencing was based on availability.

The CDR3, from cysteine to phenylalanine, totals 11 residues. Solely the CDR3 DNA is kept, with 33 bases framed from the first base. CDR1 and CDR2 (DFQATT, SNEGSKA) derive from the germline V gene (reference sequence). Relative to germline, V is missing 6 bases and J is missing 6 bases, with 5 bases of the junction outside any gene match. The protocol used for the library was the immunoSEQ multiplex PCR assay. Following the manufacturer's protocol, the hsTCRB Kit was used to amplify rearranged TCR beta chain sequences. Sequencing of TCRB libraries was carried out on an Illumina MiSeq. Concerning the study's data processing: The kit vendor's proprietary platform handled demultiplexing, trimming and gene mapping. TCRdb provides this immuneACCESS table in a form limited to in-frame rearrangements. Some clones are lacking; in checked studies, under half of them reflect an unresolved V gene, and why the rest are absent is not known. V, J and clone size derive from that table, while D and trimming were established from the DNA sequence. Across this sample there are about 85,000 clones, with about 90% seen only once. Roughly 0.78% of the sample rests with the top ten.

The time point label here, explained by the study, means: week 47, end of study. Each vaccine dose, consisting of 300 ug of a 20-mer mutant IDH1 peptide in Montanide, was administered subcutaneously with topical imiquimod. Eight vaccinations were administered to patients in weeks 1, 3, 5, 7, 11, 15, 19 and 23, corresponding to visits V03 through V10. Newly diagnosed WHO grade 3 or 4 IDH1-mutant astrocytomas showing loss of nuclear ATRX were present in the donors. The samples were drawn from NOA16, a multicentre, single-arm, open-label phase I trial in Germany that tested a mutant IDH1 peptide vaccine in humans for the first time. Genomic DNA for TCRB sequencing was isolated from EDTA blood with the DNeasy Blood and Tissue Kit. Comment on this clone: Its specific antigen is unknown. Per-base qualities were not stored, and no clone one base away is much larger.

The chain joins TRBV20-1 to TRBJ2-7; TRBD2 matches 7 bases in the middle. The sequences come from PBMCs, collected from a glioma patient whose treatment included an IDH1 peptide vaccine. The source is a woman between 50 and 59 years old with glioma. The CDR3 reads as follows: CSARSGTEQYF. The nucleotide sequence reads as follows: TGCAGTGCGAGGAGCGGGACCGAGCAGTACTTC.